This paragraph covers one TCR beta chain sequence. The time point: pretreatment peripheral blood. These data are taken from a study of PD-L1 blockade in urothelial cancer. Repertoires were generated with immunoSEQ multiplex PCR, while TCRdb's copy carries only in-frame clones and drops some. The repertoire includes roughly 50,000 clones, around 88% of them detected once, and roughly 15% sits in the top ten. V was shortened by 2 bases and J by 3 bases, with 14 bases between the two germline ends. The length of the CDR3 is 15 residues. Germline CDR1 SGHTA, CDR2 FQGTGA. This chain connects TRBV7-3 to TRBJ2-7; no clear D gene. The TCR was taken from a woman aged 55-70 years with urothelial cancer. The sample was PBMCs, taken around atezolizumab (anti-PD-L1) treatment. CDR3 bases: TGTGCCAGCAGCTTATCGGCTGGGCCCGACTACGAGCAGTACTTC. This codes for CASSLSAGPDYEQYF.